Listed below are T cell receptor beta chains from one sample, sequenced in a study of blood T cell repertoires in COVID-19. Here immunoSEQ multiplex PCR was the method, and the copy in TCRdb shows in-frame clones only, minus some. Of about 210,000 clones in the sample, about 88% are singletons; the top ten hold around 5%. Sequenced: peripheral blood. These receptors were collected from a woman older than 75 with acute or convalescent COVID-19. Each CDR3 is given with its conserved first and last residue. A D gene is named only where the DNA matches it firmly. Rows may omit the clone size; those that give it use once, few, many or a size class.

J,size,V,D,DNA,CDR3
TRBJ1-6,NA,TRBV15,TRBD1,TGTGCCACCAGCGTACAGGGGGGACATAATTCACCCCTCCACTTT,CATSVQGGHNSPLHF
TRBJ2-2,NA,TRBV27,NA,TGTGCCAGCAGACATAACACAGGGCCAAGAAACACCGGGGAGCTGTTTTTT,CASRHNTGPRNTGELFF
TRBJ1-5,NA,TRBV6-6,TRBD1,TGTGCCAGCAGTTACGGAACAGGGGGCAAGCCCCAGCATTTT,CASSYGTGGKPQHF
TRBJ2-3,few,TRBV4-3,NA,TGCGCCAGCAGCAACTGGGATACGCAGTATTTT,CASSNWDTQYF
TRBJ2-1,NA,TRBV27,NA,TGTGCCAGCAGTTTATCGAACCAGTTAGGGGAAAATGAGCAGTTCTTC,CASSLSNQLGENEQFF
TRBJ2-2,NA,TRBV7-2,TRBD1,TGTGCCAGCAGCCCTGGGACAGGCCGAACCGGGGAGCTGTTTTTT,CASSPGTGRTGELFF
TRBJ1-1,NA,TRBV3-1/TRBV3-2,NA,TGTGCCAGCAGCCAAGTTTCGGGGGCTGAAGCTTTCTTT,CASSQVSGAEAFF
TRBJ1-5,NA,TRBV9,NA,TGTGCCAGCAGCCTACAGGGCGGTCAGCCCCAGCATTTT,CASSLQGGQPQHF
TRBJ1-5,NA,TRBV9,NA,TGTGCCAGCGGGCCTCAGGACAATCAGCCCCAGCATTTT,CASGPQDNQPQHF
TRBJ2-7,NA,TRBV18,NA,TGTGCCAGCTCACCGACAGCGGGCCGCTACGAGCAGTACTTC,CASSPTAGRYEQYF
TRBJ2-3,NA,TRBV11-2,TRBD2,TGTGCCAGCAGCTTCGGCGCTAGCGGGAGAGGGGGAGATACGCAGTATTTT,CASSFGASGRGGDTQYF
TRBJ1-6,NA,TRBV18,NA,TGTGCCAGCTCACCGGAGAGGTCGGGAAATTCACCCCTCCACTTT,CASSPERSGNSPLHF
TRBJ2-2,few,TRBV24-1,NA,TGTGCCACCAGTGCGACCGGGGAGCTGTTTTTT,CATSATGELFF
TRBJ2-2,NA,TRBV9,TRBD1,TGTGCCAGCAGCGTGGGGGACAGGCTGACCGGGGAGCTGTTTTTT,CASSVGDRLTGELFF
TRBJ2-1,NA,TRBV30,TRBD2,TGTGCCTGGAGTGTATTGGCGGGAGTTTATAATGAGCAGTTCTTC,CAWSVLAGVYNEQFF
TRBJ2-1,NA,TRBV5-4,TRBD1,TGTGCCAGCAGCTCACAACCGGGACAGCAGCCCAATGAGCAGTTCTTC,CASSSQPGQQPNEQFF
TRBJ1-5,NA,TRBV28,NA,TGTGCCAGCAGTTTTAGGGACTCTCAGGGCAATCAGCCCCAGCATTTT,CASSFRDSQGNQPQHF
TRBJ2-1,NA,TRBV6-2/TRBV6-3,NA,TGTGCCAGCAGCCTCCCCAGGGGTCACTACAATGAGCAGTTCTTC,CASSLPRGHYNEQFF
TRBJ1-5,NA,TRBV2,NA,TGTGCCAGCAGCGTTTCCCTGGCCATACAGCCCCAGCATTTT,CASSVSLAIQPQHF
TRBJ2-5,NA,TRBV7-3,TRBD2,TGTGCCAGCAGCTTCCTAGCGGGAGTGGAGACCCAGTACTTC,CASSFLAGVETQYF
TRBJ2-7,NA,TRBV6-5,NA,TGTGCCAGCAGTTACTCGGCAGGGGACCCCTACGAGCAGTACTTC,CASSYSAGDPYEQYF
TRBJ1-4,NA,TRBV28,NA,TGTGCCAGCAGGGCCGGAGGAGTCTGGGAAAAACTGTTTTTT,CASRAGGVWEKLFF
TRBJ1-1,NA,TRBV4-2,NA,TGTGCCAGCAGCCAACGCTATGTCCCGTCGACGGGGAACACTGAAGCTTTCTTT,CASSQRYVPSTGNTEAFF
TRBJ1-2,NA,TRBV19,TRBD1,TGTGCCAGTAGTAATGAACAGGGGTGGAACTATGGCTACACCTTC,CASSNEQGWNYGYTF
TRBJ1-2,NA,TRBV5-6,NA,TGTGCCAGCAGCTTGGCGTATGATGGCTACACCTTC,CASSLAYDGYTF
TRBJ1-5,NA,TRBV30,NA,TGTGCCTGGAGTGCGGAGCGGGGATTATGGCAGCCCCAGCATTTT,CAWSAERGLWQPQHF
TRBJ1-1,NA,TRBV7-8,NA,TGTGCCAGCAGCTTCCCGGTGACTGAAGCTTTCTTT,CASSFPVTEAFF
TRBJ2-1,NA,TRBV4-2,TRBD2,TGTGCCAGCAGCCGGCACAAGCGGGAGAATGCCTACAATGAGCAGTTCTTC,CASSRHKRENAYNEQFF
TRBJ2-1,NA,TRBV19,TRBD2,TGTGCCACCCGGACTAGCGGGACCTACAATGAGCAGTTCTTC,CATRTSGTYNEQFF
TRBJ2-1,NA,TRBV24-1,NA,TGTGCCACCAGTGGTTCGAAGCGGGATGAGCAGTTCTTC,CATSGSKRDEQFF
TRBJ2-5,once,TRBV4-2,TRBD2,TGTGCCAGCAGCCAAGCAGGACTAGCGGGAGAGGGGCGAGAGACCCAGTACTTC,CASSQAGLAGEGRETQYF
TRBJ1-1,few,TRBV5-7,NA,TGTGCCAGCAGGAGGTTGCTGGGGATCTGGGACTGGGACACTGAAGCTTTCTTT,CASRRLLGIWDWDTEAFF
TRBJ1-5,NA,TRBV7-2,TRBD1,TGTGCCAGCAGCCTACAGGGGAATCAGCCCCAGCATTTT,CASSLQGNQPQHF
TRBJ2-1,NA,TRBV5-4,NA,TGTGCCAGCAGCTTGGCGGGAGTGTCCTACAATGAGCAGTTCTTC,CASSLAGVSYNEQFF
TRBJ1-4,NA,TRBV3-1/TRBV3-2,NA,TGTGCCAGCAGCCGCCGACAGCCGTTTAATGAAAAACTGTTTTTT,CASSRRQPFNEKLFF
TRBJ2-2,NA,TRBV6-6,TRBD2,TGTGCCAGCAGACGAACCCCAGGAGCGGGAGCTTCGGGCACCGGGGAGCTGTTTTTT,CASRRTPGAGASGTGELFF
TRBJ2-1,NA,TRBV6-5,NA,TGTGCCAGCAGCTTAGCGGACCCCTACAATGAGCAGTTCTTC,CASSLADPYNEQFF
TRBJ2-3,NA,TRBV19,NA,TGTGCCAGTAGTAACGGGGGGCTTATGGATACGCAGTATTTT,CASSNGGLMDTQYF
TRBJ1-5,NA,TRBV24-1,NA,TGTGCCACCAGTGATCCGAGGGGGGGGCCCCAGCATTTT,CATSDPRGGPQHF
TRBJ2-7,NA,TRBV18,NA,TGTGCCAGCTCACCAACTGGGACTCGCTCCTACGAGCAGTACTTC,CASSPTGTRSYEQYF
TRBJ1-6,NA,TRBV19,TRBD1,TGTGCCAGTAGTATCCTACAGGGGGCTTCACCCCTCCACTTT,CASSILQGASPLHF
TRBJ1-1,NA,TRBV9,TRBD1,TGTGCCAGCAGCGTCCAGGGGGCGAACACTGAAGCTTTCTTT,CASSVQGANTEAFF
TRBJ1-1,NA,TRBV19,NA,TGTGCCAGTAACCTTTTGGGGGGAACTGAAGCTTTCTTT,CASNLLGGTEAFF
TRBJ1-6,NA,TRBV5-1,NA,TGCGCCCGCAGCGACTCGGGGGGGCACAATTCACCCCTCCACTTT,CARSDSGGHNSPLHF
TRBJ2-2,NA,TRBV7-2,TRBD2,TGTGCCAGCAGCTTAGGGGGGGGCACCGGGGAGCTGTTTTTT,CASSLGGGTGELFF
TRBJ2-3,NA,TRBV19,NA,TGTGCCAGTAGTAATTGGGGCGAAGAAGATACGCAGTATTTT,CASSNWGEEDTQYF
TRBJ2-1,NA,TRBV12-5,TRBD2,TGTGCTAGTGGTTTGGTACTAGGGACTAGTTTCCCCAATGAGCAGTTCTTC,CASGLVLGTSFPNEQFF
TRBJ2-7,once,TRBV4-1,TRBD2,TGCGCCAGCAGCCAACCGGGACTAGAGGTCTACGAGCAGTACTTC,CASSQPGLEVYEQYF
TRBJ2-1,NA,TRBV5-6,TRBD1,TGTGCCAGCACCATTTTCGGACAGGGTATTCAACATGAGCAGTTCTTC,CASTIFGQGIQHEQFF
TRBJ1-5,NA,TRBV28,TRBD1,TGTGCCAGCAGCCCCTTTTGGGCAGGGGGCGTATTAGGCAATCAGCCCCAGCATTTT,CASSPFWAGGVLGNQPQHF
TRBJ1-6,NA,TRBV7-9,NA,TGTGCCAGCAGCTTGCGGGGGATGATTATATCACCCCTCCACTTT,CASSLRGMIISPLHF
TRBJ1-4,NA,TRBV30,TRBD1,TGTGCCTGGAGTGTGGACAGGTATAGGGGGGAAAAACTGTTTTTT,CAWSVDRYRGEKLFF
TRBJ1-1,NA,TRBV19,NA,TGTGCCAGTAGCTACCAGGGGAACTTGAACACTGAAGCTTTCTTT,CASSYQGNLNTEAFF
TRBJ2-1,NA,TRBV9,NA,TGTGCCAGCAGCGAGAGGGGAGGAGACCTCGAGCAGTTCTTC,CASSERGGDLEQFF
TRBJ2-7,NA,TRBV27,NA,TGTGCCAGCATCCAGGGGTACCACGAGCAGTACTTC,CASIQGYHEQYF